This T cell receptor beta chain was sequenced for a study of T cells of healthy individuals. Per germline, CDR1 SGHNT and CDR2 YYREEE (reference sequence). The V gene lost 4 bases and the J gene lost 6 bases, with 16 bases spanning the gap. This CDR3 contains 14 residues. A single record per CDR3 protein comes from TCRdb applying MiXCR to the 5' RACE reads. This repertoire shows 75,000 to 95,000 distinct CDR3 sequences, about 5% found once; its top ten account for around 8%. V usage is TRBV5-4 and J usage is TRBJ1-1; tentative D call: TRBD1 (5 bases). This sequence was found in a female donor in good health. DNA of the CDR3: TGTGCCAGCAGCCCCCCTGGAGGGGCGGCTGAAGCTTTCTTT. This encodes CASSPPGGAAEAFF.